These T cell receptor beta chains were read from a single sample in a study of OX40 agonist ivuxolimab in advanced cancers. Some clones are missing from TCRdb's copy, which holds only in-frame ones; the method was immunoSEQ multiplex PCR. The sample holds more than 60,000 clones, 75% to 80% seen once. Material: CD4+ or CD8+ T cells sorted from blood, obtained in a trial of the OX40 agonist ivuxolimab. The source is an adult with an advanced solid tumor such as melanoma, head and neck, liver or kidney cancer. The CDR3 runs from the conserved cysteine through the conserved F or W. A D gene is named only where the DNA matches it firmly. Clone size is given for some rows only: seen once, a few or many times, or a class if the clone is expanded.

J gene	D gene	clone size	V gene	CDR3 DNA	CDR3 protein
TRBJ1-5	-	few	TRBV15	TGTGCCACCAGCAACGGCAGGGGAAGCAATCAGCCCCAGCATTTT	CATSNGRGSNQPQHF
TRBJ1-2	TRBD1	-	TRBV5-1	TGCGCCAGCAGCCCAATGACAGGGAATGGCTACACCTTC	CASSPMTGNGYTF
TRBJ2-5	TRBD2	-	TRBV6-1	TGTGCCAGCAGTGAAGCTTGGCTAGCGGGGGGACCAGCGTACCAAGAGACCCAGTACTTC	CASSEAWLAGGPAYQETQYF
TRBJ1-2	-	once	TRBV5-5	TGTGCCAGCAGCTTGTGGGGGGCTGGGGACTATGGCTACACCTTC	CASSLWGAGDYGYTF
TRBJ2-5	TRBD2	-	TRBV29-1	TGCAGCGTTAGGCGGGGGGCGTCGGAGACCCAGTACTTC	CSVRRGASETQYF
TRBJ2-7	-	-	TRBV10-3	TGTGCCATCAGTGAGTCGGCCGGACGAGGCGAGCAGTACTTC	CAISESAGRGEQYF
TRBJ2-5	-	-	TRBV18	TGTGCCAGCTCACCAAACGGTTTTGAGACCCAGTACTTC	CASSPNGFETQYF
TRBJ2-5	-	once	TRBV5-1	TGCGCCAGCAGCGAGGAGGCAGGAACATTCGAGACCCAGTACTTC	CASSEEAGTFETQYF
TRBJ2-7	-	-	TRBV6-1	TGTGCCAGCAGACCCATTGGGGGGGGCGGCGAGCAGTACTTC	CASRPIGGGGEQYF
TRBJ2-6	-	-	TRBV15	TGTGCCACCAGCAGAGGATATGGTAGCTCTCCCTCTGGGGCCAACGTCCTGACTTTC	CATSRGYGSSPSGANVLTF
TRBJ1-5	-	-	TRBV4-1	TGCGCCAGCAGCCAAGTTAGGATAGGTCAGCCCCAGCATTTT	CASSQVRIGQPQHF
TRBJ2-7	-	-	TRBV7-2	TGTGCCAGCAGCTTAGCCGACAGCAGGAGGTTCGCTTACGAGCAGTACTTC	CASSLADSRRFAYEQYF
TRBJ2-1	TRBD2	-	TRBV4-2	TGTGCCAGCAGCCAACCCGGACTAGCGGGAGGGATAAATGAGCAGTTCTTC	CASSQPGLAGGINEQFF
TRBJ1-4	-	-	TRBV7-9	TGTGCCAGCAGCTTCCCAGCGAATGAAAAACTGTTTTTT	CASSFPANEKLFF
TRBJ2-1	-	-	TRBV7-3	TGTGCCAGCAGCCGAGGACCACTCGGGCAAGGTGAGCAGTTCTTC	CASSRGPLGQGEQFF
TRBJ2-5	-	-	TRBV14	TGTGCCAGCAGCCGGGCCCAAGCCCAAGAGACCCAGTACTTC	CASSRAQAQETQYF
TRBJ2-5	-	-	TRBV5-5	TGTGCCAGCAGCTTGGTTCAGGGAACCGAGACCCAGTACTTC	CASSLVQGTETQYF
TRBJ2-5	TRBD2	-	TRBV27	TGTGCCAGCAGTTTATCGGCTAGCGGGTGGTTGACCCAGTACTTC	CASSLSASGWLTQYF
TRBJ1-2	TRBD1	-	TRBV13	TGTGCCAGCAGCTTCGGGGACAGGGCGAATGGCTACACCTTC	CASSFGDRANGYTF
TRBJ2-2	-	-	TRBV5-1	TGCGCCAGGCCATCCAGGGAAGCAGGGGCGAACACCGGGGAGCTGTTTTTT	CARPSREAGANTGELFF
TRBJ2-5	-	-	TRBV5-4	TGTGCCAGCAGCTTGGCCTTGGGACAAGAGACCCAGTACTTC	CASSLALGQETQYF
TRBJ1-6	-	once	TRBV2	TGTGCCAGCAGTAAATCGGGGTATCGGAATTCACCCCTCCACTTT	CASSKSGYRNSPLHF
TRBJ2-5	TRBD1	-	TRBV5-1	TGCGCCAGCAGCATGGGACAGCCTCGCACCCAGTACTTC	CASSMGQPRTQYF
TRBJ2-7	-	-	TRBV4-1	TGCGCCAGCAGGGAAGCTTGGGGGGTAACTTCCTACGAGCAGTACTTC	CASREAWGVTSYEQYF
TRBJ2-2	TRBD1	-	TRBV7-3	TGTGCCAGCAGCTTGACAGGGCCCCGGAACACCGGGGAGCTGTTTTTT	CASSLTGPRNTGELFF
TRBJ1-1	TRBD1	-	TRBV5-8	TGTGCCAGCAGGCCCCCGGGACAGATGAACACTGAAGCTTTCTTT	CASRPPGQMNTEAFF
TRBJ2-7	TRBD1	-	TRBV4-1	TGCGCCAGCAGCCAAATGGATATTCCGGGACAGGGAATATACGAGCAGTACTTC	CASSQMDIPGQGIYEQYF